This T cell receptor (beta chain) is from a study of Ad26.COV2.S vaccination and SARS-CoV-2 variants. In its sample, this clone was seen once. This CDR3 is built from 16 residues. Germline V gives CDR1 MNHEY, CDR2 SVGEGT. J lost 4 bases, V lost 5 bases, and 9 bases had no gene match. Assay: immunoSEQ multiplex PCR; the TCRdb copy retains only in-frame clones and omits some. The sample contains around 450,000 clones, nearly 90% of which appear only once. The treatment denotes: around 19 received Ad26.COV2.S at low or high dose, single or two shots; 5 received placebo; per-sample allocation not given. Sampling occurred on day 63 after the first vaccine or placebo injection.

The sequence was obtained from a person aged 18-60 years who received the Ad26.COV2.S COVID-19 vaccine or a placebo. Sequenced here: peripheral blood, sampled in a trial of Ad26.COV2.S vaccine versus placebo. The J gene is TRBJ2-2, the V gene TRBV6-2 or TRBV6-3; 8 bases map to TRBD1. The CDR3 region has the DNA TGTGCCAGCAGTCATGGACAGGGCGGTTTCACCGGGGAGCTGTTTTTT. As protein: CASSHGQGGFTGELFF.